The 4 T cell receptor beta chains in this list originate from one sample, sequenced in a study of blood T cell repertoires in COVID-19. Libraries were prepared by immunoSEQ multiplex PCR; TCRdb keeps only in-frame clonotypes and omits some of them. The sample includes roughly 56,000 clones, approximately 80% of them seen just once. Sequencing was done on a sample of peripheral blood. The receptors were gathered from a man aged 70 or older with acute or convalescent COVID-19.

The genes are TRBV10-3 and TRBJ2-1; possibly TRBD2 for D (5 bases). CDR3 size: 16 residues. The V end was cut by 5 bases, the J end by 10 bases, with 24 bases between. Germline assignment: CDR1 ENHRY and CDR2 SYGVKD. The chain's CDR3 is CAISPPSPGPSGEQFF. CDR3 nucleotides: TGTGCCATCAGTCCTCCGTCGCCTGGGCCGTCGGGAGAGCAGTTCTTC.

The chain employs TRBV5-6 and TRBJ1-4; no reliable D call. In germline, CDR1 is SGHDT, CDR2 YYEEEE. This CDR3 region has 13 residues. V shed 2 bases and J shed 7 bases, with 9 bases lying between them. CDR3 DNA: TGTGCCAGCAGCTTCGGGCGGGGTGAAAAACTGTTTTTT. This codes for CASSFGRGEKLFF.

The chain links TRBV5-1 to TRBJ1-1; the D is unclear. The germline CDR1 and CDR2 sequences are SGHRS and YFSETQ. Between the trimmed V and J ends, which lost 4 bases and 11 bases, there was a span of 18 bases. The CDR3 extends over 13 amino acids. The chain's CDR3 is CASSRGMAGGAFF. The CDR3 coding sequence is TGCGCCAGCAGCCGTGGAATGGCGGGAGGTGCTTTCTTT.

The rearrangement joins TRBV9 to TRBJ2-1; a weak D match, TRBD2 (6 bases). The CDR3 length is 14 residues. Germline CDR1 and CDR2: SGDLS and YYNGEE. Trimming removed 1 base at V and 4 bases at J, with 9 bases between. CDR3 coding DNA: TGTGCCAGCAGCGTAAACGCGGGGTACAATGAGCAGTTCTTC. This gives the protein CASSVNAGYNEQFF.